The rows below give T cell receptor beta chains drawn from one sample of a study of PD-1 blockade in classical Hodgkin lymphoma. TCRdb's copy holds only in-frame clones and misses some; the assay was immunoSEQ multiplex PCR. Of 20,000 to 25,000 clones in the sample, approximately 90% are singletons; the top ten hold 0.41%. The sequenced sample was CD4+ T cells from blood. All receptors derive from a human donor with classical Hodgkin lymphoma. CDR3s include the opening cysteine and the closing phenylalanine or tryptophan. The D gene is left open where the match is weak. Expanded clones get a size class; other rows say once, few or many, or leave the size out.

j_call cdr3_length v_call clone_size d_call cdr3_aa cdr3_nt
TRBJ1-2 13 TRBV7-8 NA NA CASSYDRTYGYTF TGTGCCAGCAGCTATGACAGGACTTATGGCTACACCTTC
TRBJ1-5 14 TRBV28 NA NA CASSFTGPNQPQHF TGTGCCAGCAGCTTCACAGGGCCCAATCAGCCCCAGCATTTT
TRBJ1-1 15 TRBV15 NA NA CATRSGLGTNTEAFF TGTGCCACCAGATCGGGACTCGGAACGAACACTGAAGCTTTCTTT
TRBJ1-2 12 TRBV4-2 NA NA CASSREIYGYTF TGTGCCAGCAGCCGGGAGATCTATGGCTACACCTTC
TRBJ2-2 19 TRBV4-3 NA TRBD2 CASSQDWLAGFRGAGELFF TGCGCCAGCAGCCAAGACTGGCTAGCGGGGTTCCGTGGAGCCGGGGAGCTGTTTTTT
TRBJ1-6 16 TRBV15 NA TRBD1 CATSRGRGQYNSPLHF TGTGCCACCAGCAGAGGGCGGGGACAGTATAATTCACCCCTCCACTTT
TRBJ2-5 13 TRBV4-1 NA NA CASSQGVLETQYF TGCGCCAGCAGCCAAGGGGTATTGGAGACCCAGTACTTC
TRBJ1-1 13 TRBV5-1 NA TRBD1 CASSRGQDTEAFF TGCGCCAGCAGCCGTGGACAGGACACTGAAGCTTTCTTT
TRBJ2-5 13 TRBV9 NA NA CASSVGSRETQYF TGTGCCAGCAGCGTAGGGAGCAGGGAGACCCAGTACTTC
TRBJ1-3 16 TRBV30 once NA CAWSLAGARAGNTIYF TGTGCCTGGAGTTTGGCGGGCGCCCGGGCTGGAAACACCATATATTTT
TRBJ2-7 14 TRBV5-1 NA TRBD1 CASSLPGGPYEQYF TGCGCCAGCAGCTTGCCAGGGGGCCCCTACGAGCAGTACTTC
TRBJ2-4 15 TRBV7-2 NA NA CASSLRYLAKNIQYF TGTGCCAGCAGCCTAAGATACCTAGCCAAAAACATTCAGTACTTC
TRBJ1-2 15 TRBV11-2 NA NA CASSLVPQWNYGYTF TGTGCCAGCAGCTTAGTCCCACAGTGGAACTATGGCTACACCTTC
TRBJ2-5 13 TRBV27 NA NA CASSWTTGETQYF TGTGCCAGCAGTTGGACTACCGGAGAGACCCAGTACTTC
TRBJ1-5 13 TRBV7-3 few NA CASSLARDQPQHF TGTGCCAGCAGCTTGGCAAGGGATCAGCCCCAGCATTTT
TRBJ2-5 16 TRBV10-1 NA TRBD2 CASSDTSGGDQETQYF TGCGCCAGCAGTGACACTAGCGGGGGGGACCAAGAGACCCAGTACTTC
TRBJ2-1 18 TRBV4-3 NA TRBD2 CASSQLPGLAGGDNEQFF TGCGCCAGCAGCCAACTCCCGGGACTAGCGGGGGGCGACAATGAGCAGTTCTTC
TRBJ2-5 14 TRBV5-1 NA NA CASSFGSGQETQYF TGCGCCAGCAGCTTCGGTAGCGGACAAGAGACCCAGTACTTC
TRBJ1-1 15 TRBV19 NA TRBD1 CASSDSGTGSAEAFF TGTGCCAGTAGTGATTCCGGGACAGGCAGCGCTGAAGCTTTCTTT
TRBJ2-5 14 TRBV5-1 NA NA CASSPAGGQETQYF TGCGCCAGCAGCCCCGCCGGCGGCCAAGAGACCCAGTACTTC
TRBJ1-5 14 TRBV7-2 NA NA CASSPGYSNQPQHF TGTGCCAGCAGCCCTGGTTATAGCAATCAGCCCCAGCATTTT
TRBJ1-5 15 TRBV10-3 NA NA CAISGGRYSNQPQHF TGTGCCATCAGTGGGGGGAGGTATAGCAATCAGCCCCAGCATTTT
TRBJ2-7 16 TRBV27 NA NA CASRRTASAPHYEQYF TGTGCCAGCAGGCGAACAGCGAGTGCACCTCACTACGAGCAGTACTTC
TRBJ1-5 14 TRBV19 few NA CASSNPQGNQPQHF TGTGCCAGTAGTAACCCCCAGGGTAATCAGCCCCAGCATTTT
TRBJ2-2 17 TRBV28 NA TRBD1 CASSLRPGQGHTGELFF TGTGCCAGCAGTCTACGTCCGGGACAGGGGCACACCGGGGAGCTGTTTTTT
TRBJ1-5 16 TRBV4-3 NA NA CASSQAGPPGNQPQHF TGCGCCAGCAGCCAAGCTGGCCCCCCGGGTAACCAGCCCCAGCATTTT
TRBJ2-7 15 TRBV5-1 NA TRBD1 CASSLAGTGWNEQYF TGCGCCAGCAGCTTGGCGGGGACAGGCTGGAACGAGCAGTACTTC
TRBJ1-4 12 TRBV29-1 NA TRBD1 CSGGTDREKLFF TGCAGCGGGGGGACAGACCGTGAAAAACTGTTTTTT
TRBJ1-4 15 TRBV5-1 once NA CASSPRSTTNEKLFF TGCGCCAGCAGTCCTCGGTCTACAACTAATGAAAAACTGTTTTTT
TRBJ2-7 13 TRBV10-3 NA TRBD1 CAIRQGADYEQYF TGTGCCATCAGGCAGGGGGCGGACTACGAGCAGTACTTC
TRBJ1-6 16 TRBV7-2 once TRBD1 CASSLAGQGRNSPLHF TGTGCCAGCAGCTTAGCGGGACAGGGTAGAAATTCACCCCTCCACTTT
TRBJ2-1 13 TRBV5-1 NA NA CASSLTGFGEQFF TGCGCCAGCAGCTTGACAGGTTTTGGTGAGCAGTTCTTC
TRBJ1-1 14 TRBV5-1 once NA CASSLLLRGTEAFF TGCGCCAGCAGCTTGTTGCTACGGGGTACTGAAGCTTTCTTT
TRBJ1-1 15 TRBV9 NA NA CASSNKISMNTEAFF TGTGCCAGCAGTAACAAGATCTCCATGAACACTGAAGCTTTCTTT
TRBJ1-4 14 TRBV11-2 few TRBD1 CASSSRGRNEKLFF TGTGCCAGCAGCAGCAGGGGGAGGAATGAAAAACTGTTTTTT
TRBJ1-3 12 TRBV28 once NA CASSFGVYTIYF TGTGCCAGCAGTTTTGGGGTCTACACCATATATTTT
TRBJ2-3 14 TRBV9 NA NA CASSVKPLTDTQYF TGTGCCAGCAGCGTTAAACCCCTCACAGATACGCAGTATTTT